This passage covers 6 T cell receptor beta chains from one sample sequenced in a study of tissue T cells after allogeneic stem cell transplantation. Method: immunoSEQ multiplex PCR; TCRdb's copy keeps in-frame clones and lacks some. Among about 22,000 clones listed, about two thirds were seen once. The sequencing sample was made of spleen. These receptors were taken from a female BALB/c mouse in good health. The MHC haplotype recorded for the strain is H2-d.

Turning to this clone: Germline and genes: mouse. The read terminates 1 residue before the CDR3 end, so the remaining end is supplied by the germline J gene. The rearrangement uses TRBV13-2 and TRBJ2-4; 10 bases are a match to TRBD2. Trimming removed 0 bases from V and 4 bases from J; junction bases left unmatched: 2. The germline V gene encodes CDR1 NNHNN and CDR2 SYGAGS (reference sequence). CDR3 length equals 15 residues. This chain's CDR3 is CASGDAGTGENTLYF. The CDR3 bases that were read are TGTGCCAGCGGTGATGCCGGGACTGGGGAAAACACCTTGTAC.

Comment on this clone: The gene names here belong to mouse. Read sequence stops 1 residue before the CDR3 end, and the germline J gene provides the missing end. The rearrangement links TRBV1 to TRBJ2-2; TRBD2 matches 9 bases. Per germline, CDR1 NSQYPW and CDR2 LRSPGD (reference sequence). CDR3 length: 15 residues. V shed 4 bases and J 0 bases; nucleotides not matched to a gene: 0. CDR3 DNA (partial): TGCACCTGCAGTGTGGGGGGGCCAAACACCGGGCAGCTCTAC. It encodes CTCSVGGPNTGQLY. The CDR3, in full, reads CTCSVGGPNTGQLYF.

On this clone: Here the gene names and germline are mouse. From the germline J gene comes the end of the CDR3, since the read stops 1 residue before it. The chain couples TRBV31 to TRBJ2-4; the match to TRBD1 covers 10 bases. Germline lookup yields CDR1 GKSSPN and CDR2 SITVG. J gave up 10 bases and V 6 bases, and 7 bases lay outside the gene matches. This CDR3 has 12 residues. The DNA read from the CDR3 is TGTGCCTGCTTCCCGGGACAGGGGTCCTTGTAC. The encoded protein is CACFPGQGSLY. The whole CDR3 protein reads CACFPGQGSLYF.

For this clone: Mouse germline and gene names are used. CDR3 bases read: TGTGCCTGGAGTCTAGGGGGGGATTATGAACAGTAC. Protein: CAWSLGGDYEQY. The CDR3 reads in full as CAWSLGGDYEQYF. V and J are TRBV31 and TRBJ2-7; D possibly corresponds to TRBD2 (7 bases). The read ends 1 residue shy of where the CDR3 ends; the end is completed using the germline J gene. V was pared by 0 bases and J by 4 bases, with 10 bases between. Germline lookup yields CDR1 GKSSPN and CDR2 SITVG. CDR3 length: 13 amino acids. The complete variable domain, with remaining parts taken from reference TRBV31 and TRBJ2-7, reads AQTIHQWPVAEIKAVGSPLSLGCTIKGKSSPNLYWYWQATGGTLQQLFYSITVGQVESVVQLNLSASRPKDDQFILSTEKLLLSHSGFYLCAWSLGGDYEQYFGPGTRLTVL.

This clone was observed a single time. Gene labels here are mouse ones. The read finishes 1 residue shy of the CDR3 end, and the germline J gene is used to complete it. The sample carries other DNA sequences with the same CDR3. V and J are TRBV14 and TRBJ1-1; a weak D match, TRBD1 (5 bases). Trimming shortened V by 3 bases and J by 0 bases, and 9 bases separated the two germline ends. CDR1 is SGHDT, CDR2 FRDEAV, per germline. The CDR3 consists of 14 residues. The sequenced CDR3 bases are TGTGCCAGCAGTTGGGGGGGGACAAACACAGAAGTCTTC. This translates into CASSWGGTNTEVF. The CDR3 reads in full as CASSWGGTNTEVFF.

Details on this clone: Any gene name here is a mouse gene name. The read ends 1 residue shy of where the CDR3 ends; the end is completed using the germline J gene. The genes are TRBV13-1 and TRBJ1-5; D is unclear. This CDR3 spans 12 amino acids. Germline V gene sequence: CDR1 NSHNY, CDR2 SYGAGN. Trimming removed 1 base from V and 4 bases from J, with 3 bases in between. The CDR3 sequence is CASSDLNQAPLF. The DNA read from the CDR3 is TGTGCCAGCAGTGATCTAAACCAGGCTCCGCTT.